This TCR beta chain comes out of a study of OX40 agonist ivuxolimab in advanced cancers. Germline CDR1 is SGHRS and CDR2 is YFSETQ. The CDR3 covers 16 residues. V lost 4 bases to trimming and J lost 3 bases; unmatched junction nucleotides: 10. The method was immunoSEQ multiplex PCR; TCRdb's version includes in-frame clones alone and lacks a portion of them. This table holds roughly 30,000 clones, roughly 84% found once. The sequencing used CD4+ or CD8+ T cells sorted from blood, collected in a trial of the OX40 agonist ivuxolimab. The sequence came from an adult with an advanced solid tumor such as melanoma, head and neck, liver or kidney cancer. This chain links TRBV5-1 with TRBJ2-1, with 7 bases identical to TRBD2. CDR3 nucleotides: TGCGCCAGCAGCCCCGGACTGGGGGGGATCTACAATGAGCAGTTCTTC. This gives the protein CASSPGLGGIYNEQFF. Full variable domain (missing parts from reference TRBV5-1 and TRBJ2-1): KAGVTQTPRYLIKTRGQQVTLSCSPISGHRSVSWYQQTPGQGLQFLFEYFSETQRNKGNFPGRFSGRQFSNSRSEMNVSTLELGDSALYLCASSPGLGGIYNEQFFGPGTRLTVL.